The 25 T cell receptor beta chains presented below share a single source sample, sequenced in a study of response to subunit inactivated influenza vaccine. TCRdb passed the RT-PCR reads through MiXCR, listing each CDR3 protein once. Of roughly 620,000 distinct CDR3 sequences in the sample, 11% were seen once. The data also belong to a second study, concerning T cells expressing NK-cell markers. Turning to that study: Researchers built TCR beta cDNA using 5'RACE template switching with UMIs.

The sequencing used PBMCs from blood, collected on the day of vaccination. These TCRs come from a man aged 45-65 years who received an inactivated influenza vaccine.

This clonotype occurred a few times. This rearrangement joins TRBV24-1 to TRBJ2-1; maybe TRBD2 (5 bases). V lost 4 bases and J lost 0, with 12 bases in between. The CDR3 sequence is 16 residues long. Germline CDR1 is KGHDR and CDR2 is SFDVKD. The CDR3 DNA is TGTGCCACCAGTGACCGTATGGGAGTCTCCTACAATGAGCAGTTCTTC. Protein product: CATSDRMGVSYNEQFF.

This clonotype was detected only a few times. J is TRBJ2-7 and V is TRBV11-1; 8 nucleotides match TRBD1. The CDR3 sequence is 15 residues long. CDR1 is SGHAT and CDR2 is FQDESV in the germline V gene (reference sequence). V was clipped by 5 bases and J by 3 bases; unmatched bases: 9. The CDR3 is CASSPARTGFYEQYF. CDR3 nucleotide sequence: TGTGCCAGCAGCCCTGCCCGGACAGGGTTCTACGAGCAGTACTTC.

This clonotype was seen only a few times. This chain uses TRBV4-2 with TRBJ1-1; D not certain. This CDR3 is built from 16 residues. The germline CDR1 and CDR2 sequences are LGHNA and YNFKEQ. Trimming removed 0 bases from V and 1 base from J, with 12 bases in between. CDR3 coding DNA: TGTGCCAGCAGCCAAGATGTTTGGCAGCAGAACACTGAAGCTTTCTTT. It codes for CASSQDVWQQNTEAFF.

CDR3 amino acids: CSARVLTGGEETQYF. The CDR3 DNA is TGCAGTGCTAGAGTTCTGACCGGTGGAGAAGAGACCCAGTACTTC. This chain joins TRBV20-1 and TRBJ2-5; D uncertain. Germline CDR1 reads DFQATT; CDR2 reads SNEGSKA (reference sequence). The CDR3 totals 15 residues. V was trimmed by 1 base and J by 3 bases, leaving 15 bases between them.

This clonotype was counted only a few times. The chain recombines TRBV5-1 with TRBJ2-5; D perhaps matches TRBD1 (5 bases). The CDR3 is 17 amino acids. V was trimmed by 0 bases and J by 2 bases, leaving 17 bases between them. CDR1 SGHRS and CDR2 YFSETQ come from the germline V gene. The CDR3 nucleotides are TGCGCCAGCAGCTTGGGCGACCTTCGGGCAGGGCAAGAGACCCAGTACTTC. It specifies CASSLGDLRAGQETQYF.

This clonotype came up a few times. The rearrangement joins TRBV15 to TRBJ2-1; 7 bases map to TRBD2. CDR3 length: 15 residues. CDR1 and CDR2 from the germline V gene are LNHNV and YYDKDF (reference sequence). The V segment lost 1 base and the J segment 4 bases; nucleotides outside the gene matches: 4. This CDR3 is CATSRAISGYNEQFF. The CDR3 nucleotides are TGTGCCACCAGCAGAGCCATTAGCGGGTACAATGAGCAGTTCTTC.

This clonotype was picked up a small number of times. The chain has TRBV7-8 and TRBJ2-1; D possibly corresponds to TRBD2 (6 bases). Germline V gene sequence: CDR1 SGHVS, CDR2 FQNEAQ. Trimming shortened V by 5 bases and J by 8 bases, and 25 bases separated the two germline ends. CDR3 length: 17 residues. CDR3 nucleotide sequence: TGTGCCAGCAGCCCACGGAGGGGACTTGCCCCTCATCATGAGCAGTTCTTC. It translates to CASSPRRGLAPHHEQFF. Full variable domain (missing parts from reference TRBV7-8 and TRBJ2-1): GAGVSQSPRYKVAKRGQDVALRCDPISGHVSLFWYQQALGQGPEFLTYFQNEAQLDKSGLPSDRFFAERPEGSVSTLKIQRTQQEDSAVYLCASSPRRGLAPHHEQFFGPGTRLTVL.

This clonotype was seen at least ten times. The chain has TRBV6-2 or TRBV6-3 and TRBJ2-7; the D gene is possibly TRBD1 (6 bases). Germline V lookup: CDR1 MNHEY, CDR2 SVGEGT. V was cut by 2 bases and J by 4 bases, with 9 bases left in between. The CDR3 runs 13 residues. The DNA of the CDR3 is TGTGCCAGCAGTTACACAGGACAGTACGAGCAGTACTTC. Translation: CASSYTGQYEQYF.

This clonotype came up a few times. The chain recombines TRBV20-1 with TRBJ2-1, with unresolved D. The CDR3 spans 15 residues. Trimming stripped 1 base from V and 0 bases from J, with 10 bases between. From germline, CDR1 is DFQATT and CDR2 SNEGSKA (reference sequence). The CDR3 reads CSARGWKGSYNEQFF. The CDR3 coding sequence is TGCAGTGCTAGAGGGTGGAAGGGCTCCTACAATGAGCAGTTCTTC.

This clonotype appeared a few times. The chain is built from TRBV12-3 or TRBV12-4 and TRBJ2-7, with D tentatively TRBD1 (6 bases). The V gene lost 2 bases and the J gene lost 2 bases, with 10 bases spanning the gap. The CDR3 covers 14 residues. The CDR3 loop reads CASSLMDSTYEQYF. CDR3 nucleotides: TGTGCCAGCAGTTTAATGGACAGCACCTACGAGCAGTACTTC.

V usage is TRBV7-6 and J usage is TRBJ2-5; D unclear. Germline CDR1 is SGHVS and CDR2 is FNYEAQ. V lost 5 bases, J lost 8 bases, and 15 bases lay in between. The CDR3 spans 13 residues. CDR3 DNA: TGTGCCAGCAGCCCCGATCCCGGAAGAACCCAGTACTTC. Translated: CASSPDPGRTQYF.

This clonotype was detected many times. This chain joins TRBV18 and TRBJ2-7, with D perhaps matching TRBD2 (6 bases). V gave up 5 bases and J gave up 1 base, with 15 bases separating them. The CDR3 is 15 amino acids. Germline V gene sequence: CDR1 KGHSH, CDR2 LQKENI. CDR3 sequence: CASSTPGLKSYEQYF. The CDR3 nucleotides are TGTGCCAGCTCAACCCCGGGACTGAAATCCTACGAGCAGTACTTC. The full variable domain, completed using reference TRBV18 and TRBJ2-7, is NAGVMQNPRHLVRRRGQEARLRCSPMKGHSHVYWYRQLPEEGLKFMVYLQKENIIDESGMPKERFSAEFPKEGPSILRIQQVVRGDSAAYFCASSTPGLKSYEQYFGPGTRLTVT.

V gene TRBV6-2 or TRBV6-3 combines with J gene TRBJ2-5; 8 positions match TRBD1. Germline V gene data show CDR1 as MNHEY and CDR2 as SVGEGT. The CDR3 spans 13 residues. V trimming: 6 bases; J trimming: 5 bases; junction bases outside the gene matches: 5. CDR3 sequence: CASRTGTGETQYF. CDR3 bases: TGTGCCAGCAGAACCGGGACAGGCGAGACCCAGTACTTC.

This clonotype was counted many times. The chain links TRBV20-1 to TRBJ2-5, with unresolved D. Between the trimmed V and J ends, which lost 0 bases and 0 bases, there was a span of 11 bases. Germline lookup yields CDR1 DFQATT and CDR2 SNEGSKA (reference sequence). The length of the CDR3 is 15 residues. In nucleotides, the CDR3 is TGCAGTGCTAGAGATCATTCGAGGTACCAAGAGACCCAGTACTTC. Amino acid sequence: CSARDHSRYQETQYF.

This sequence joins TRBV29-1 and TRBJ2-1; D not certain. CDR1 is SQVTM and CDR2 is ANQGSEA in the germline V gene. Trimming pared 6 bases from V and 0 bases from J, leaving 9 bases between. The CDR3 covers 13 residues. The DNA for the CDR3 is TGCAGCGTCCCCAATCTCTCCTACAATGAGCAGTTCTTC. Encoded protein: CSVPNLSYNEQFF.

This chain joins TRBV12-3 or TRBV12-4 and TRBJ1-2; 7 bases align to TRBD1. The CDR3 consists of 13 residues. The V gene end was trimmed by 1 base and the J gene end by 8 bases; junction bases not matched to a gene: 4. CDR3 nucleotide sequence: TGTGCCAGCAGTTTAGAGGGGGCGAGGGGCTACACCTTC. Protein: CASSLEGARGYTF.

This clonotype was counted a few times. The rearrangement uses TRBV3-1 and TRBJ2-5; TRBD2 aligns across 7 bases. Germline lookup yields CDR1 LGHDT and CDR2 YNNKEL (reference sequence). The CDR3 covers 17 residues. V shed 4 bases, J shed 2 bases, and the junction held 13 bases outside the gene matches. This CDR3 reads CASSPPGFTGGQETQYF. The CDR3 DNA reads as TGTGCCAGCAGCCCACCCGGTTTCACGGGGGGACAAGAGACCCAGTACTTC.

The V and J genes are TRBV29-1 and TRBJ2-3; D is possibly TRBD1 (5 bases). The V gene's germline CDR1 is SQVTM and CDR2 ANQGSEA. This CDR3 is built from 14 residues. V lost 4 bases to trimming and J lost 2 bases, with 13 bases between them. The CDR3 nucleotides are TGCAGCGTTGGGGGAAGACAGAACACAGATACGCAGTATTTT. Translated, it gives CSVGGRQNTDTQYF.

This clonotype was detected ten times or more. V is TRBV9 and J is TRBJ2-1, with a weak D call TRBD2 (6 bases). V was trimmed by 0 bases and J by 4 bases, leaving 11 bases between them. The CDR3 loop spans 15 amino acids. CDR1 is SGDLS and CDR2 is YYNGEE in the germline V gene. CDR3 sequence: CASSVAGGTYNEQFF. The CDR3 nucleotides read TGTGCCAGCAGCGTAGCCGGGGGTACTTACAATGAGCAGTTCTTC.

The genes are TRBV9 and TRBJ2-3; the D gene is possibly TRBD2 (6 bases). V was trimmed by 0 bases and J by 2 bases, leaving 13 bases between them. The CDR3 is 16 amino acids. CDR1 and CDR2 from the germline V gene are SGDLS and YYNGEE. As DNA, the CDR3 is TGTGCCAGCAGCGTAGGTGGTAGCGGCCACACAGATACGCAGTATTTT. Protein sequence: CASSVGGSGHTDTQYF.

This chain connects TRBV4-2 to TRBJ2-6; no definite D call. CDR1 is LGHNA, CDR2 YNFKEQ, per germline. The CDR3 totals 16 residues. V lost 5 bases, J lost 2 bases, and 13 bases lay in between. Here the CDR3 reads CASSGYPWAGANVLTF. CDR3 bases: TGTGCCAGCAGCGGTTATCCCTGGGCTGGGGCCAACGTCCTGACTTTC.

There are a few counts of this clonotype. The gene calls are TRBV6-1 and TRBJ2-5; 8 bases map to TRBD2. Germline V gene lookup returns CDR1 MNHNS and CDR2 SASEGT. There are 14 residues in the CDR3. Trimming cost V 6 bases and J 3 bases; bases outside gene matches: 6. The CDR3: CASRTAGAKETQYF. CDR3 nucleotides: TGTGCCAGCAGGACAGCGGGGGCGAAAGAGACCCAGTACTTC.

This clonotype has a handful of counts. The CDR3 DNA sequence: TGTGCCAGCAGGGGGGGACGGATGAATGAGCAGTTCTTC. Amino acid sequence: CASRGGRMNEQFF. The V and J genes are TRBV12-3 or TRBV12-4 and TRBJ2-1, with a weak D call TRBD2 (6 bases). V lost 6 bases, J lost 7 bases, and 13 bases lay in between. The CDR3 spans 13 residues.

The rearrangement uses TRBV6-1 and TRBJ2-7; TRBD2 aligns across 7 bases. This CDR3 spans 14 amino acids. CDR1 MNHNS and CDR2 SASEGT come from the germline V gene. Trimming cost V 6 bases and J 4 bases; bases outside gene matches: 9. The CDR3 DNA reads as TGTGCCAGCAGCCCCGTGGGGGGAGGGTACGAGCAGTACTTC. Amino acids: CASSPVGGGYEQYF.

This clonotype was seen a few times. The V call is TRBV29-1, the J call TRBJ1-1, with D possibly matching TRBD1 (6 bases). CDR1 is SQVTM and CDR2 is ANQGSEA in the germline V gene. The V and J ends lost 7 bases and 1 base respectively, with 10 bases between them. This CDR3 region has 12 residues. CDR3 loop: CSAGQRNTEAFF. The CDR3 DNA reads as TGCAGCGCAGGACAGCGGAACACTGAAGCTTTCTTT.